A single sample is the source of the 25 T cell receptor beta chains below, sequenced in a study of STAT5B mutations in CD4+ large granular lymphocyte leukemia. Profiled with immunoSEQ multiplex PCR; TCRdb holds only in-frame clones, not every one. The sample records about 40,000 clones, roughly 80% being singletons. The sample was CD4+ T cells from blood buffy coats. All receptors come from a human donor in good health.

The chain combines TRBV4-1 with TRBJ1-2; no clear D gene. V was trimmed by 4 bases and J by 0 bases, leaving 12 bases between them. The germline V gene has CDR1 MGHRA and CDR2 YSYEKL. There are 15 residues in the CDR3. The CDR3 loop reads CASSPAGRPNYGYTF. The CDR3, as DNA: TGCGCCAGCAGCCCAGCCGGCAGGCCTAACTATGGCTACACCTTC.

The chain carries TRBV27 and TRBJ1-2; 7 bases align to TRBD1. The CDR3 runs 14 residues. The junction had 8 bases not matched to a gene; V was cut back by 4 bases and J by 6 bases. Germline assignment: CDR1 MNHEY and CDR2 SMNVEV (reference sequence). CDR3 sequence: CASSSRQGVDGYTF. For the CDR3, the DNA is TGTGCCAGCAGTTCCAGACAGGGAGTTGATGGCTACACCTTC.

V and J are TRBV4-3 and TRBJ2-3; D call uncertain. Germline V gene sequence: CDR1 LGHNA, CDR2 YSLEER. The CDR3 consists of 14 residues. Between the trimmed V and J ends, which lost 0 bases and 8 bases, there was a span of 12 bases. CDR3: CASSQESPSFTQYF. The CDR3 bases are TGCGCCAGCAGCCAAGAGAGTCCGTCTTTTACGCAGTATTTT.

V usage is TRBV9 and J usage is TRBJ2-7, with 7 bases fitting TRBD2. The CDR3 contains 13 residues. With 3 bases clipped from V and 3 bases from J, the junction kept 3 bases outside the gene matches. Germline CDR1 is SGDLS and CDR2 is YYNGEE. The CDR3 sequence: CASSASGGYEQYF. CDR3 coding DNA: TGTGCCAGCAGCGCCTCGGGGGGCTACGAGCAGTACTTC. The variable domain in full, completed from reference TRBV9 and TRBJ2-7, reads DSGVTQTPKHLITATGQRVTLRCSPRSGDLSVYWYQQSLDQGLQFLIQYYNGEERAKGNILERFSAQQFPDLHSELNLSSLELGDSALYFCASSASGGYEQYFGPGTRLTVT.

The V gene is TRBV5-1, the J gene TRBJ1-2; TRBD1 aligns across 7 bases. CDR3 size: 14 residues. The ends lost 4 bases at V and 8 bases at J; junction bases unmatched: 11. The V gene's germline CDR1 is SGHRS and CDR2 YFSETQ. CDR3 nucleotide sequence: TGCGCCAGCAGCCCCCTAGGGACAGACAGGGGCTACACCTTC. Amino acids: CASSPLGTDRGYTF.

This clone was detected only once. This rearrangement joins TRBV5-1 to TRBJ2-2; no firm D call. V lost 1 base and J 1 base, leaving 5 bases between the germline ends. Germline lookup yields CDR1 SGHRS and CDR2 YFSETQ. There are 14 residues in the CDR3. DNA of the CDR3: TGCGCCAGCAGCTTGCAGCAGAACACCGGGGAGCTGTTTTTT. This codes for CASSLQQNTGELFF.

The V and J genes are TRBV27 and TRBJ2-1; TRBD2 is a possible D gene (6 bases). The length of the CDR3 is 16 residues. Looked up from germline, CDR1 is MNHEY and CDR2 is SMNVEV (reference sequence). The V gene lost 2 bases and the J gene lost 4 bases, with 15 bases spanning the gap. DNA of the CDR3: TGTGCCAGCAGTTTAAACGGGGCGGGGTATTACAATGAGCAGTTCTTC. Protein product: CASSLNGAGYYNEQFF.

This clone was detected a few times. The V gene is TRBV9, the J gene TRBJ2-5; 11 bases agree with TRBD1. Trimming took 4 bases from V and 6 from J; bases not matched to a gene: 5. The CDR3 extends over 14 amino acids. Germline CDR1 reads SGDLS; CDR2 reads YYNGEE. The CDR3 region is CASSPGQGAQTQYF. In nucleotides, the CDR3 is TGTGCCAGCAGCCCTGGACAGGGGGCGCAGACCCAGTACTTC.

The rearrangement joins TRBV6-6 to TRBJ2-7, with D possibly TRBD2 on 6 matching bases. The CDR3 spans 15 residues. The ends were cut back, 0 bases at V and 2 bases at J, with 11 bases in the middle. From germline, CDR1 is MNHNY and CDR2 SVGAGI (reference sequence). CDR3 in DNA: TGTGCCAGCAGTTACTCGAAGCCGGGAGCCTACGAGCAGTACTTC. This translates into CASSYSKPGAYEQYF.

The chain links TRBV18 to TRBJ2-5; 9 bases agree with TRBD1. CDR1 and CDR2 from the germline V gene are KGHSH and LQKENI. The CDR3 is 16 amino acids. V lost 2 bases to trimming and J lost 3 bases; unmatched junction nucleotides: 7. CDR3 in DNA: TGTGCCAGCTCACCAATAACAGGGGGCGAGGAAGAGACCCAGTACTTC. Encoded protein: CASSPITGGEEETQYF. Combining the CDR3 with reference TRBV18 and TRBJ2-5 gives the whole variable domain NAGVMQNPRHLVRRRGQEARLRCSPMKGHSHVYWYRQLPEEGLKFMVYLQKENIIDESGMPKERFSAEFPKEGPSILRIQQVVRGDSAAYFCASSPITGGEEETQYFGPGTRLLVL.

The genes are TRBV27 and TRBJ2-2; TRBD2 agrees at 8 bases. CDR1 and CDR2 from the germline V gene are MNHEY and SMNVEV (reference sequence). CDR3 length equals 17 residues. With 0 bases clipped from V and 7 bases from J, the junction kept 10 bases outside the gene matches. The CDR3 sequence: CASSLSAGRGAYGELFF. CDR3 coding DNA: TGTGCCAGCAGTTTATCGGCGGGGCGGGGGGCCTACGGGGAGCTGTTTTTT.

The genes are TRBV7-2 and TRBJ2-7; 8 nucleotides line up with TRBD2. Trimming cost V 4 bases and J 1 base; bases outside gene matches: 6. The CDR3 sequence is 15 residues long. CDR1 SGHTA and CDR2 FQGNSA come from the germline V gene. In DNA, the CDR3 is TGTGCCAGCAGCTGGGCGGGAGGAACTTCCTACGAGCAGTACTTC. Encoded protein: CASSWAGGTSYEQYF.

The J gene is TRBJ2-3, the V gene TRBV4-1; the match to TRBD2 covers 7 bases. The CDR3 contains 19 residues. Looked up from germline, CDR1 is MGHRA and CDR2 is YSYEKL. J was trimmed by 0 bases and V by 4 bases; bases with no gene match: 16. CDR3 nucleotides: TGCGCCAGCAGCCGAAAATTGGGGGGGAGTACTACTAGCACAGATACGCAGTATTTT. Translation: CASSRKLGGSTTSTDTQYF.

This chain uses TRBV6-5 with TRBJ1-5; D remains ambiguous. The germline V gene has CDR1 MNHEY and CDR2 SVGAGI. This CDR3 spans 16 amino acids. Trimming took off 2 bases at V and 4 bases at J, with 15 bases between the two ends. Here the CDR3 reads CASSYGYSPTNQPQHF. The DNA for the CDR3 is TGTGCCAGCAGTTACGGCTACTCCCCGACGAATCAGCCCCAGCATTTT.

The chain employs TRBV6-6 and TRBJ2-3, with D possibly TRBD2 on 6 matching bases. The CDR3 extends over 15 amino acids. The V end was cut by 6 bases, the J end by 5 bases, with 18 bases between. Germline assignment: CDR1 MNHNY and CDR2 SVGAGI (reference sequence). The CDR3 coding sequence is TGTGCCAGCAGCCCTCGACTAGTGGTGGGAGATACGCAGTATTTT. This encodes CASSPRLVVGDTQYF.

V gene TRBV5-4 combines with J gene TRBJ2-1, with 11 bases lining up with TRBD2. Trimming cost V 3 bases and J 4 bases; bases outside gene matches: 6. Germline V gene sequence: CDR1 SGHNT, CDR2 YYREEE (reference sequence). This CDR3 has 16 residues. The CDR3 sequence is CASSSGLADVYNEQFF. The DNA for the CDR3 is TGTGCCAGCAGCTCGGGACTAGCGGACGTATACAATGAGCAGTTCTTC.

The rearrangement links TRBV19 to TRBJ2-1; 9 bases fit TRBD2. V trimming: 8 bases; J trimming: 9 bases; junction bases outside the gene matches: 26. There are 19 residues in the CDR3. Per the germline V gene, CDR1 is LNHDA and CDR2 is SQIVND (reference sequence). CDR3: CASRLRRAGGRGTFGEQFF. As DNA, the CDR3 is TGTGCCAGTCGGCTCCGACGAGCGGGGGGCAGGGGGACCTTCGGTGAGCAGTTCTTC.

The rearrangement joins TRBV9 to TRBJ2-7, with D perhaps TRBD2 (6 bases). This CDR3 region has 15 residues. V lost 7 bases and J lost 0, with 17 bases in between. CDR1 is SGDLS, CDR2 YYNGEE, per germline. This CDR3 reads CASGSGGSDSYEQYF. The CDR3 DNA reads as TGTGCCAGCGGAAGTGGGGGGAGTGACTCCTACGAGCAGTACTTC.

This clone is a singleton in its sample. This sequence joins TRBV9 and TRBJ2-5, with D possibly matching TRBD2 (6 bases). The length of the CDR3 is 16 residues. Germline V gene lookup returns CDR1 SGDLS and CDR2 YYNGEE. The V end was cut by 0 bases, the J end by 1 base, with 13 bases between. CDR3 sequence reads: CASSVGTTRGQETQYF. DNA for the CDR3: TGTGCCAGCAGCGTAGGTACGACTAGGGGCCAAGAGACCCAGTACTTC.

The CDR3: CASSRSGILADTIYF. The DNA for the CDR3 is TGTGCCAGCAGTCGGAGCGGGATATTGGCGGACACCATATATTTT. V gene TRBV6-6 combines with J gene TRBJ1-3; D remains ambiguous. The CDR3 extends over 15 amino acids. Trimming pared 5 bases from V and 8 bases from J, leaving 19 bases between. Germline CDR1 MNHNY, CDR2 SVGAGI (reference sequence).

The CDR3 DNA sequence: TGTGCCAGCAGCCCACCGGGACTAGCGGGAGGCTACAATGAGCAGTTCTTC. Amino acids: CASSPPGLAGGYNEQFF. J is TRBJ2-1 and V is TRBV11-3, with 15 bases fitting TRBD2. Losses at the gene ends were 5 bases for V and 3 bases for J; bases not matched to a gene: 5. In germline, CDR1 is SGHNT, CDR2 YENEEA. This CDR3 region has 17 residues.

The chain combines TRBV20-1 with TRBJ2-7, with D unresolved. The CDR3 runs to 11 residues. V lost 3 bases to trimming and J lost 6 bases, with 9 bases between them. In germline, CDR1 is DFQATT, CDR2 SNEGSKA (reference sequence). CDR3 amino acids: CSARSDSEQYF. The CDR3 DNA reads as TGCAGTGCTAGGTCTGATTCCGAGCAGTACTTC.

V and J are TRBV5-1 and TRBJ2-7, with 7 bases identical to TRBD1. Germline CDR1 SGHRS, CDR2 YFSETQ. Unmatched junction bases numbered 4, after V lost 4 bases and J lost 0 bases. The CDR3 has 14 residues. CDR3 in DNA: TGCGCCAGCAGCCAACGGACAGGCTCCTACGAGCAGTACTTC. This gives the protein CASSQRTGSYEQYF.

J is TRBJ2-5 and V is TRBV10-3; D might be TRBD1 (5 bases). This CDR3 spans 15 amino acids. The V gene's germline CDR1 is ENHRY and CDR2 SYGVKD. Trimming shortened V by 3 bases and J by 2 bases, and 13 bases separated the two germline ends. The CDR3 sequence is CAISDEKGAQETQYF. CDR3 DNA sequence: TGTGCCATCAGTGATGAGAAAGGGGCTCAAGAGACCCAGTACTTC.

The V gene is TRBV6-5, the J gene TRBJ2-7, with 7 nucleotides matching TRBD1. V gave up 5 bases and J gave up 0 bases; unmatched junction bases: 4. Germline CDR1 reads MNHEY; CDR2 reads SVGAGI. The CDR3 runs 14 residues. CDR3 sequence (DNA): TGTGCCAGCAGTCGGACAGGCGCCTCCTACGAGCAGTACTTC. It is translated as CASSRTGASYEQYF.